These 9 T cell receptor beta chains were sequenced from one sample in a study of human T cells and chemical hapten exposure. The time point denotes: pre-sensitization, week 0. Documented treatment: therapeutic diphenylcyclopropenone sensitization with weekly scalp DPC. TCRdb re-called the RACE reads through MiXCR, storing one row per CDR3 protein. The table lists 80,000 to 95,000 distinct CDR3 sequences, 9.6% of them singletons, with approximately 3.9% in the top ten. This sample comprised whole blood, obtained in connection with sensitization to the hapten diphenylcyclopropenone (DPC). The receptors come from a woman aged 40 to 50 with alopecia areata. Some clones in this sample may be carry-over from other donors' samples.

The chain joins TRBV3-1 to TRBJ2-3; 15 bases are shared with TRBD2. V gave up 4 bases and J gave up 14 bases; unmatched junction bases: 7. Germline lookup yields CDR1 LGHDT and CDR2 YNNKEL (reference sequence). CDR3 length: 14 amino acids. The CDR3 here is CASSRGTSGGSGYF. The CDR3 DNA is TGTGCCAGCAGCCGCGGGACTAGCGGGGGGAGTGGGTATTTT.

This clonotype was counted ten times or more. V is TRBV20-1 and J is TRBJ2-1; D gene unclear. The CDR3 spans 14 residues. Germline-derived CDR1 and CDR2 are DFQATT and SNEGSKA (reference sequence). Trimming shortened V by 3 bases and J by 10 bases, and 19 bases separated the two germline ends. The CDR3 here is CSARFARLDQEQFF. CDR3 sequence (DNA): TGCAGTGCTAGGTTCGCCAGACTGGACCAGGAGCAGTTCTTC.

V gene TRBV11-2 combines with J gene TRBJ2-7; D may correspond to TRBD1 or TRBD2 (5 bases each). The CDR3 runs to 21 residues. Germline assignment: CDR1 SGHAT and CDR2 FQNNGV. V lost 4 bases and J lost 2, with 33 bases in between. The CDR3 nucleotides read TGTGCCAGCAGCTCAATCCTCCCGGCATACACGGGACCGACCATCACCTACGAGCAGTACTTC. Residues: CASSSILPAYTGPTITYEQYF.

In this sample, this clonotype turned up a few times. The rearrangement links TRBV6-1 to TRBJ1-6; 7 bases map to TRBD1. J lost 4 bases, V lost 2 bases, and 11 bases had no gene match. The CDR3 sequence is 18 residues long. Germline CDR1 is MNHNS and CDR2 is SASEGT. CDR3 coding DNA: TGTGCCAGCAGTGAAATGCTACCACAGGGGCTTTATAATTCACCCCTCCACTTT. It encodes CASSEMLPQGLYNSPLHF.

The sample holds many counts of this clonotype. This CDR3 is CASSYHGTSGAGEQFF. The CDR3 DNA reads as TGTGCCAGCAGTTACCACGGGACTAGCGGGGCGGGAGAGCAGTTCTTC. This chain links TRBV6-2 or TRBV6-3 with TRBJ2-1; 13 bases are shared with TRBD2. CDR1 and CDR2 (germline): MNHEY, SVGEGT. The CDR3 is made up of 16 amino acids. Trimming at V came to 2 bases and at J to 10 bases, leaving 8 bases not matched to a gene.

This clonotype was detected ten times or more. The gene calls are TRBV25-1 and TRBJ1-6; TRBD1 aligns across 9 bases. The V gene's germline CDR1 is MGHDK and CDR2 SYGVNS. V was clipped by 6 bases and J by 7 bases; unmatched bases: 1. The CDR3 loop spans 13 amino acids. In DNA form, the CDR3 reads TGTGCCAGCAGGGGACAGGGAAATTCACCCCTCCACTTT. This codes for CASRGQGNSPLHF. Full variable domain (outside the CDR3, taken from reference TRBV25-1 and TRBJ1-6): EADIYQTPRYLVIGTGKKITLECSQTMGHDKMYWYQQDPGMELHLIHYSYGVNSTEKGDLSSESTVSRIRTEHFPLTLESARPSHTSQYLCASRGQGNSPLHFGNGTRLTVT.

There are many counts of this clonotype. The chain uses TRBV12-3 or TRBV12-4 and TRBJ2-3; the D is unclear. The CDR3 sequence is 13 residues long. The ends were cut back, 3 bases at V and 2 bases at J, with 6 bases in the middle. DNA for the CDR3: TGTGCCAGCAGTTTTGGGGACACAGATACGCAGTATTTT. Its translation: CASSFGDTDTQYF.

The gene calls are TRBV2 and TRBJ2-3; a weak D match, TRBD2 (6 bases). This CDR3 comprises 13 residues. Per the germline V gene, CDR1 is SNHLY and CDR2 is FYNNEI. V was pared by 6 bases and J by 0 bases, with 7 bases between. The CDR3 nucleotides are TGTGCCAGCAGGCGGGACAGCACAGATACGCAGTATTTT. The encoded protein is CASRRDSTDTQYF.

This clonotype showed up just a few times. V usage is TRBV29-1 and J usage is TRBJ2-1; no definite D call. Trimming stripped 3 bases from V and 4 bases from J, with 4 bases between. Germline V gives CDR1 SQVTM, CDR2 ANQGSEA. The CDR3 sequence is 11 residues long. Here the CDR3 reads CSVDSYNEQFF. The CDR3 DNA follows: TGCAGCGTTGACAGTTACAATGAGCAGTTCTTC.